This is a list of T cell receptor beta chains from one sample in a study of blood T cell repertoires in COVID-19. Generated by immunoSEQ multiplex PCR, the TCRdb table keeps only in-frame clones and is missing some. The sample gives roughly 140,000 clones, 84% of which show up once; almost 6.5% is in the top ten. The specimen was peripheral blood. Receptor source: a human donor in a cohort sampled during active COVID-19. CDR3s include the opening cysteine and the closing phenylalanine or tryptophan. The D gene is left open where the match is weak. A clone size is listed for some rows: how often the clone was seen (once, few, many), or a class if it is expanded.

D gene | J gene | clone size | V gene | CDR3 protein | CDR3 DNA
TRBD1 | TRBJ2-2 | . | TRBV15 | CATSRPGQGTGELFF | TGTGCCACCAGCCGTCCGGGACAGGGGACCGGGGAGCTGTTTTTT
. | TRBJ1-5 | . | TRBV6-2/TRBV6-3 | CASSYEAGSPQHF | TGTGCCAGCAGTTACGAAGCCGGGAGTCCCCAGCATTTT
TRBD2 | TRBJ2-5 | . | TRBV27 | CASSKTSGAQETQYF | TGTGCCAGCAGTAAGACTAGCGGGGCTCAAGAGACCCAGTACTTC
. | TRBJ1-3 | . | TRBV14 | CASSPSTRFINTIYF | TGTGCCAGCAGCCCAAGTACCCGGTTTATAAACACCATATATTTT
. | TRBJ2-1 | few | TRBV7-8 | CASSQNRVGEQFF | TGTGCCAGCAGCCAAAACAGGGTTGGAGAGCAGTTCTTC
. | TRBJ1-6 | . | TRBV18 | CASSPRQVNSPLHF | TGTGCCAGCTCACCTCGACAGGTTAATTCACCCCTCCACTTT
TRBD1 | TRBJ1-2 | . | TRBV7-2 | CASSPTGAGNGGYTF | TGTGCCAGCAGCCCTACAGGGGCCGGTAACGGCGGCTACACCTTC
TRBD1 | TRBJ2-5 | . | TRBV18 | CASSVTGYETQYF | TGTGCCAGCTCAGTGACAGGGTACGAGACCCAGTACTTC
. | TRBJ1-1 | . | TRBV4-3 | CASSKDVRGSAFF | TGCGCCAGCAGCAAAGACGTACGGGGGTCAGCTTTCTTT
. | TRBJ1-1 | . | TRBV6-5 | CASSYSGAFGTEAFF | TGTGCCAGCAGTTACTCGGGGGCTTTCGGCACTGAAGCTTTCTTT
TRBD2 | TRBJ2-2 | . | TRBV5-1 | CASSLAGGPNTGELFF | TGCGCCAGCAGCTTGGCGGGGGGGCCGAACACCGGGGAGCTGTTTTTT
. | TRBJ1-4 | . | TRBV4-2 | CASRLQGTNEKLFF | TGTGCCAGCAGGTTACAGGGCACTAATGAAAAACTGTTTTTT
TRBD2 | TRBJ2-5 | . | TRBV18 | CASSQRLAGGVETQYF | TGTGCCAGCTCACAAAGACTAGCGGGGGGTGTGGAGACCCAGTACTTC
TRBD1 | TRBJ2-2 | . | TRBV3-1/TRBV3-2 | CASSQAGGAGTGELFF | TGTGCCAGCAGCCAAGCAGGGGGCGCTGGCACCGGGGAGCTGTTTTTT
. | TRBJ1-1 | . | TRBV9 | CASSATGGKAEAFF | TGTGCCAGCAGCGCTACCGGGGGAAAGGCTGAAGCTTTCTTT
. | TRBJ2-3 | once | TRBV18 | CASSPTGAGVADTQYF | TGTGCCAGCTCACCCACAGGAGCAGGGGTAGCAGATACGCAGTATTTT
. | TRBJ2-7 | . | TRBV28 | CASGRYEQYF | TGTGCCAGCGGCAGGTACGAGCAGTACTTC
. | TRBJ1-3 | once | TRBV7-9 | CASILGGAGNTIYF | TGTGCCAGCATCTTGGGGGGAGCTGGAAACACCATATATTTT
. | TRBJ1-3 | . | TRBV7-8 | CASSLGPGGNTIYF | TGTGCCAGCAGCCTAGGGCCAGGGGGAAACACCATATATTTT
TRBD2 | TRBJ2-3 | once | TRBV7-8 | CASSLASSRLAGALDTQYF | TGTGCCAGCAGCTTAGCGTCATCAAGACTAGCGGGGGCCCTAGATACGCAGTATTTT
TRBD2 | TRBJ2-7 | . | TRBV4-2 | CASSQETAGKYEQYF | TGTGCCAGCAGCCAAGAGACAGCGGGGAAATACGAGCAGTACTTC
. | TRBJ1-3 | . | TRBV9 | CASSSRTGRGSGNTIYF | TGTGCCAGCAGCTCCAGAACCGGCAGGGGCTCTGGAAACACCATATATTTT
TRBD1 | TRBJ2-7 | once | TRBV19 | CARGGGTGKSYEQYF | TGTGCCAGAGGGGGTGGGACAGGGAAATCCTACGAGCAGTACTTC
. | TRBJ1-3 | . | TRBV6-5 | CASSYTGNFGNTIYF | TGTGCCAGCAGTTACACCGGGAATTTTGGAAACACCATATATTTT
. | TRBJ1-1 | . | TRBV5-4 | CASSLGGRTYTEAFF | TGTGCCAGCAGCTTGGGGGGGCGAACATACACTGAAGCTTTCTTT
. | TRBJ1-1 | once | TRBV2 | CASSLEGPTEAFF | TGTGCCAGCTCACTAGAAGGGCCCACTGAAGCTTTCTTT
. | TRBJ1-1 | few | TRBV18 | CASSPGQGNTEAFF | TGTGCCAGCTCACCAGGGCAGGGGAACACTGAAGCTTTCTTT
TRBD1 | TRBJ2-7 | few | TRBV4-2 | CASSQDPTGALSYEQYF | TGTGCCAGCAGCCAGGACCCTACAGGGGCTCTCTCCTACGAGCAGTACTTC
. | TRBJ2-2 | . | TRBV7-9 | CASSLGATGNTGELFF | TGTGCCAGCAGCTTAGGAGCGACAGGGAACACCGGGGAGCTGTTTTTT
. | TRBJ2-1 | once | TRBV5-8 | CASSLIGGWNEQFF | TGTGCCAGCAGCTTGATCGGGGGTTGGAATGAGCAGTTCTTC
TRBD2 | TRBJ2-3 | . | TRBV9 | CASSPRRAGDSDTQYF | TGTGCCAGCAGCCCACGGCGAGCGGGGGATTCAGATACGCAGTATTTT
. | TRBJ1-6 | . | TRBV5-4 | CASSLRAGGSPLHF | TGTGCCAGCAGCTTGAGGGCGGGGGGATCACCCCTCCACTTT
. | TRBJ2-4 | once | TRBV27 | CASSLNRLGIQYF | TGTGCCAGCAGTTTAAACAGGTTGGGCATTCAGTACTTC
TRBD1 | TRBJ2-7 | . | TRBV2 | CASSDGQDYEQYF | TGTGCCAGCAGTGATGGACAGGACTACGAGCAGTACTTC
. | TRBJ2-5 | . | TRBV2 | CASRTLGEETQYF | TGTGCCAGCAGGACCCTAGGCGAAGAGACCCAGTACTTC
. | TRBJ2-1 | . | TRBV6-1 | CASSEPARNEQFF | TGTGCCAGCAGTGAGCCCGCTCGGAATGAGCAGTTCTTC
TRBD1 | TRBJ1-5 | . | TRBV6-2/TRBV6-3 | CASSWGTGPGGPQHF | TGTGCCAGCAGTTGGGGGACAGGGCCTGGTGGGCCCCAGCATTTT
TRBD1 | TRBJ1-2 | . | TRBV10-3 | CAISATGNYGYTF | TGTGCCATCAGTGCGACAGGGAACTATGGCTACACCTTC
TRBD1 | TRBJ2-7 | . | TRBV19 | CASSPGTDYYEQYF | TGTGCCAGTAGTCCCGGGACAGACTACTACGAGCAGTACTTC
. | TRBJ2-5 | . | TRBV18 | CASSPPSGETQYF | TGTGCCAGCTCACCACCATCGGGGGAGACCCAGTACTTC
TRBD1 | TRBJ1-1 | . | TRBV28 | CASTLTGRPEAFF | TGTGCCAGCACCCTGACAGGGCGCCCTGAAGCTTTCTTT
TRBD1 | TRBJ2-7 | . | TRBV7-2 | CASSFTGTGTYEQYF | TGTGCCAGCAGCTTCACCGGGACAGGGACCTACGAGCAGTACTTC
TRBD1 | TRBJ1-2 | . | TRBV24-1 | CATSDNDRVYGYTF | TGTGCCACCAGTGACAACGACAGGGTCTATGGCTACACCTTC
. | TRBJ2-3 | . | TRBV7-3 | CASSLMSSGDTQYF | TGTGCCAGCAGCCTCATGTCCTCCGGAGATACGCAGTATTTT
TRBD2 | TRBJ2-2 | . | TRBV3-1/TRBV3-2 | CASSPLTSGGNTGELFF | TGTGCCAGCAGCCCTCTGACTAGCGGGGGGAACACCGGGGAGCTGTTTTTT
TRBD1 | TRBJ2-5 | once | TRBV6-2/TRBV6-3 | CASSYRQGSKTQYF | TGTGCCAGCAGTTACCGACAGGGGTCGAAGACCCAGTACTTC
TRBD1 | TRBJ2-3 | . | TRBV3-1/TRBV3-2 | CASSQDWDSDHTSTDTQYF | TGTGCCAGCAGCCAAGATTGGGACAGTGACCATACTAGCACAGATACGCAGTATTTT
. | TRBJ1-6 | . | TRBV7-2 | CASSPYTTANSPLHF | TGTGCCAGCAGCCCCTATACGACAGCAAATTCACCCCTCCACTTT
. | TRBJ1-4 | . | TRBV9 | CASSAMRTGNEKLFF | TGTGCCAGCAGCGCAATGAGGACGGGGAATGAAAAACTGTTTTTT
TRBD2 | TRBJ2-3 | . | TRBV7-6 | CASSLALLAGGDTQYF | TGTGCCAGCAGCTTAGCCTTACTAGCGGGGGGAGATACGCAGTATTTT
TRBD1 | TRBJ1-1 | . | TRBV6-1 | CASKSGQGRATEAFF | TGTGCCAGCAAGTCGGGACAGGGGCGGGCCACTGAAGCTTTCTTT
. | TRBJ1-1 | few | TRBV7-2 | CASSLGRNTEAFF | TGTGCCAGCAGCTTAGGCAGGAACACTGAAGCTTTCTTT
TRBD1 | TRBJ1-1 | few | TRBV7-3 | CASSRIGTGDVNTEAFF | TGTGCCAGCAGCCGTATAGGGACAGGGGATGTCAACACTGAAGCTTTCTTT
TRBD2 | TRBJ2-3 | . | TRBV7-2 | CASSLGELASDTQYF | TGTGCCAGCAGCTTAGGTGAACTAGCGTCAGATACGCAGTATTTT
TRBD1 | TRBJ1-1 | . | TRBV3-1/TRBV3-2 | CASSQPPYRGRAFF | TGTGCCAGCAGCCAACCCCCTTACAGGGGTCGAGCTTTCTTT